The rows below give T cell receptor beta chains drawn from one sample of a study of STAT5B mutations in CD4+ large granular lymphocyte leukemia. Some clones are missing from TCRdb's copy, which holds only in-frame ones; the method was immunoSEQ multiplex PCR. Counted here are about 34,000 clones, 88% occurring once; the ten biggest clones make up about 0.92%. The sample consisted of CD4+ T cells from blood buffy coats. The receptors stem from a human donor in good health. Both conserved end residues are part of each CDR3. Fields, in order: CDR3 DNA, CDR3 protein, J gene, clone size, D gene, V gene. The D gene is left open where the match is weak. Expanded clones are given a class, and other clones once, few, many or no size at all.

DNA: TGTGCCAGTAGGCCCCTAGCGGGCAACTCCTACAATGAGCAGTTCTTC; CDR3: CASRPLAGNSYNEQFF; J: TRBJ2-1; size: -; D: TRBD2; V: TRBV19
DNA: TGTGCCAGTGGACCGACAGGGGGCGAGGGCAATCAGCCCCAGCATTTT; CDR3: CASGPTGGEGNQPQHF; J: TRBJ1-5; size: -; D: TRBD1; V: TRBV19
DNA: TGTGCTAGCAGCTTGGCTAGCGGGACCTACGAGCAGTACTTC; CDR3: CASSLASGTYEQYF; J: TRBJ2-7; size: -; D: TRBD2; V: TRBV7-7
DNA: TGCGCCAACTTTGGCTACGAGCAGTACTTC; CDR3: CANFGYEQYF; J: TRBJ2-7; size: -; D: -; V: TRBV23-1
DNA: TGTGCCAGCAGTTTCGACAGGGGAGACTATGGCTACACCTTC; CDR3: CASSFDRGDYGYTF; J: TRBJ1-2; size: -; D: TRBD1; V: TRBV27
DNA: TGTGCCAGCAGCTTCATGGACACTAGTCGAGAGACCCAGTACTTC; CDR3: CASSFMDTSRETQYF; J: TRBJ2-5; size: -; D: -; V: TRBV5-6
DNA: TGTGCCAGCAGCTCGACAACCGGACAGGGCGGTTTGTTCGAGCAGTACTTC; CDR3: CASSSTTGQGGLFEQYF; J: TRBJ2-7; size: once; D: TRBD1; V: TRBV11-2
DNA: TGTGCCAGCAGCCCTAAGGACAGGGAGAACTATGGCTACGCCTTC; CDR3: CASSPKDRENYGYAF; J: TRBJ1-2; size: -; D: TRBD1; V: TRBV28
DNA: TGCGCCAGCAGCCAAGGGCCCTTGGGGAGGCTAGCGGGGGGGCCGGCACAAGAGACCCAGTACTTC; CDR3: CASSQGPLGRLAGGPAQETQYF; J: TRBJ2-5; size: -; D: TRBD2; V: TRBV4-1
DNA: TGCGCCAGCTACAGGGGAAGGACCTACGAGCAGTACTTC; CDR3: CASYRGRTYEQYF; J: TRBJ2-7; size: -; D: TRBD1; V: TRBV5-1
DNA: TGTGCCAGCCGTTCGGGGACAGGGGGCATGGATACGCAGTATTTT; CDR3: CASRSGTGGMDTQYF; J: TRBJ2-3; size: -; D: TRBD1; V: TRBV18
DNA: TGTGCCAGCAGCACTCTCGGACAGGGGGCGAATCAGCCCCAGCATTTT; CDR3: CASSTLGQGANQPQHF; J: TRBJ1-5; size: -; D: TRBD1; V: TRBV7-9
DNA: TGCGCCAGCAGCTTGGGTCTAGCGGAAAACATTCAGTACTTC; CDR3: CASSLGLAENIQYF; J: TRBJ2-4; size: -; D: TRBD2; V: TRBV5-1
DNA: TGTGCCAGCAGTACAGGGACAAGCACAGATACGCAGTATTTT; CDR3: CASSTGTSTDTQYF; J: TRBJ2-3; size: -; D: -; V: TRBV25-1
DNA: TGTGCCAGCACCAGCGCAGTTTTGTTGGGTCCCGAGCAGTACTTC; CDR3: CASTSAVLLGPEQYF; J: TRBJ2-7; size: -; D: -; V: TRBV28
DNA: TGTGCCATCAGTGAGCGGGACAGGGGCGGAAACACCATATATTTT; CDR3: CAISERDRGGNTIYF; J: TRBJ1-3; size: -; D: TRBD1; V: TRBV10-3
DNA: TGCGCCAGCAGCATCGGACAGTCTGGGGGAGGCGAGCAGTACTTC; CDR3: CASSIGQSGGGEQYF; J: TRBJ2-7; size: -; D: -; V: TRBV5-1
DNA: TGTGCCAGCAGCCCCGGACCCGGGAATGGGGGCAATCAGCCCCAGCATTTT; CDR3: CASSPGPGNGGNQPQHF; J: TRBJ1-5; size: once; D: -; V: TRBV7-9
DNA: TGTGCCAGCAGCTCGCGGACTAGCGGGAGCACAGATACGCAGTATTTT; CDR3: CASSSRTSGSTDTQYF; J: TRBJ2-3; size: -; D: TRBD2; V: TRBV11-3
DNA: TGTGCCAGCAGCTCCGTTGTGTCGCGCAATGAGCAGTTCTTC; CDR3: CASSSVVSRNEQFF; J: TRBJ2-1; size: -; D: -; V: TRBV5-4
DNA: TGTGCCAGCAGTTACTCTAGGCCCTCCTACAATGAGCAGTTCTTC; CDR3: CASSYSRPSYNEQFF; J: TRBJ2-1; size: once; D: -; V: TRBV6-5
DNA: TGTGCCAGCAGCTTTAGGGGCCTAGCGAACACCGGGGAGCTGTTTTTT; CDR3: CASSFRGLANTGELFF; J: TRBJ2-2; size: few; D: -; V: TRBV11-2
DNA: TGTGCCTGCAGCCCACTAGCCAAAAACATTCAGTACTTC; CDR3: CACSPLAKNIQYF; J: TRBJ2-4; size: -; D: -; V: TRBV11-2